What follows are 23 T cell receptor beta chains derived from one specimen sequenced in a study of blood T cell repertoires in COVID-19. Generated by immunoSEQ multiplex PCR, the TCRdb table keeps only in-frame clones and is missing some. The sample shows roughly 170,000 clones, about 87% of them seen only once. Sample: peripheral blood. These receptors were taken from a man aged 40-49 years with active or convalescent COVID-19.

The J gene is TRBJ1-1, the V gene TRBV25-1; tentatively, D is TRBD1 (6 bases). Trimming stripped 3 bases from V and 8 bases from J, with 13 bases between. CDR1 MGHDK and CDR2 SYGVNS come from the germline V gene. This CDR3 spans 13 amino acids. DNA for the CDR3: TGTGCCAGCAGTGACCCGGACAGACTAGAAGCTTTCTTT. Its protein is CASSDPDRLEAFF.

The sample holds a few counts of this clone. J is TRBJ1-1 and V is TRBV14, with D possibly being TRBD1 (5 bases). This CDR3 region has 18 residues. Trimming took 1 base from V and 1 from J, leaving 19 bases between them. Germline CDR1 and CDR2: SGHDN and FVKESK. The CDR3: CASSQGWGRGGSNTEAFF. CDR3 DNA: TGTGCCAGCAGCCAAGGGTGGGGCCGTGGAGGGTCGAACACTGAAGCTTTCTTT.

This chain links TRBV29-1 with TRBJ1-2, with 9 bases that match TRBD1. V shed 5 bases, J shed 8 bases, and the junction held 6 bases outside the gene matches. The CDR3 consists of 12 residues. Germline V gene sequence: CDR1 SQVTM, CDR2 ANQGSEA. The CDR3 spells CSVHRTGVGYTF. CDR3 bases: TGCAGCGTTCACCGGACAGGGGTAGGCTACACCTTC.

The rearrangement links TRBV18 to TRBJ1-5; D is ambiguous. The germline V gene encodes CDR1 KGHSH and CDR2 LQKENI. The CDR3 sequence is 14 residues long. V lost 4 bases, J lost 4 bases, and 11 bases lay in between. CDR3 sequence (DNA): TGTGCCAGCTCACTTTTTCAGGAAAATCAGCCCCAGCATTTT. Protein product: CASSLFQENQPQHF. Full variable domain (outside the CDR3, taken from reference TRBV18 and TRBJ1-5): NAGVMQNPRHLVRRRGQEARLRCSPMKGHSHVYWYRQLPEEGLKFMVYLQKENIIDESGMPKERFSAEFPKEGPSILRIQQVVRGDSAAYFCASSLFQENQPQHFGDGTRLSIL.

The chain is built from TRBV7-8 and TRBJ2-5; 8 nucleotides agree with TRBD1. Germline V CDR1 and CDR2: SGHVS, FQNEAQ. The CDR3 is made up of 14 amino acids. The V gene end was trimmed by 5 bases and the J gene end by 5 bases; junction bases not matched to a gene: 7. CDR3 DNA: TGTGCCAGCAGCGCCACAGGGGGGCTTGAGACCCAGTACTTC. Amino acids: CASSATGGLETQYF.

The rearrangement links TRBV19 to TRBJ2-2; 14 bases are a match to TRBD2. CDR3 length: 17 residues. CDR1 is LNHDA and CDR2 is SQIVND in the germline V gene (reference sequence). Trimming cost V 5 bases and J 0 bases; bases outside gene matches: 2. CDR3 DNA: TGTGCCAGTAGTCGACTAGCGGGGGGGCCGAACACCGGGGAGCTGTTTTTT. It codes for CASSRLAGGPNTGELFF.

The gene calls are TRBV2 and TRBJ2-3; no clear D gene. V was clipped by 3 bases and J by 0 bases, with 7 bases between them. This CDR3 has 14 residues. Per the germline V gene, CDR1 is SNHLY and CDR2 is FYNNEI. The chain's CDR3 is CASSDDSSTDTQYF. The DNA for the CDR3 is TGTGCCAGCAGTGATGACTCTAGCACAGATACGCAGTATTTT. Supplemented by reference TRBV2 and TRBJ2-3, the full variable domain reads EPEVTQTPSHQVTQMGQEVILRCVPISNHLYFYWYRQILGQKVEFLVSFYNNEISEKSEIFDDQFSVERPDGSNFTLKIRSTKLEDSAMYFCASSDDSSTDTQYFGPGTRLTVL.

The chain recombines TRBV30 with TRBJ2-4; weak D call: TRBD2 (7 bases). This CDR3 contains 13 residues. Trimming stripped 0 bases from V and 7 bases from J, with 10 bases between. From germline, CDR1 is GTSNPN and CDR2 SVGIG (reference sequence). CDR3 in DNA: TGTGCCTGGAGTGTAGGGGGAGGGAACATTCAGTACTTC. Amino acid sequence: CAWSVGGGNIQYF.

V and J are TRBV29-1 and TRBJ1-1; D uncertain. V lost 4 bases and J 3 bases, leaving 9 bases between the germline ends. From germline, CDR1 is SQVTM and CDR2 ANQGSEA. This CDR3 is 12 amino acids long. The CDR3: CSVGSTYTEAFF. The CDR3 nucleotides are TGCAGCGTTGGGTCCACATACACTGAAGCTTTCTTT.

V usage is TRBV5-6 and J usage is TRBJ1-2, with D hard to call. V lost 3 bases and J 8 bases, leaving 26 bases between the germline ends. The CDR3 is 17 amino acids. Germline V CDR1 and CDR2: SGHDT, YYEEEE. The CDR3 region has the DNA TGTGCCAGCAGCTCCCGCCTCCAGGTGGGCAGAGTTACGGGCTACACCTTC. This encodes CASSSRLQVGRVTGYTF.

This clone occurred once. This sequence joins TRBV3-1 (or the pseudogene TRBV3-2) and TRBJ1-4; D unclear. The CDR3 loop spans 17 amino acids. The ends were cut back, 2 bases at V and 0 bases at J, with 13 bases in the middle. Germline lookup yields CDR1 LGHDT and CDR2 YNNKEL (reference sequence). CDR3 protein: CASSQKSGVATNEKLFF. Here the CDR3 DNA reads TGTGCCAGCAGCCAAAAGAGCGGGGTAGCAACTAATGAAAAACTGTTTTTT.

This clone was found once. V gene TRBV9 combines with J gene TRBJ2-7, with 10 nucleotides matching TRBD1. This CDR3 contains 15 residues. V lost 0 bases and J lost 7; bases outside the gene matches: 7. CDR1 and CDR2 from the germline V gene are SGDLS and YYNGEE. The CDR3 sequence: CASSVGGTGAEEQYF. The CDR3 bases are TGTGCCAGCAGCGTAGGAGGGACAGGGGCGGAGGAGCAGTACTTC.

The J gene is TRBJ2-5, the V gene TRBV7-2; 11 bases are a match to TRBD2. The trim removed 1 base at V and 4 bases at J, leaving 5 bases unmatched. This CDR3 spans 16 amino acids. Germline CDR1 reads SGHTA; CDR2 reads FQGNSA. CDR3 sequence: CASSLEGTSGIETQYF. The CDR3 DNA reads TGTGCCAGCAGCTTAGAAGGGACTAGCGGCATAGAGACCCAGTACTTC.

The J gene is TRBJ1-5, the V gene TRBV12-3 or TRBV12-4; no clear D gene. The CDR3 is 12 amino acids. Trimming left V 6 bases short and J 4 bases short, with 7 bases between. The chain's CDR3 is CASRIQNQPQHF. The CDR3 DNA follows: TGTGCCAGCAGGATACAGAATCAGCCCCAGCATTTT.

The chain employs TRBV7-9 and TRBJ1-5; 8 positions match TRBD1. The CDR3 is 13 amino acids. The V gene's germline CDR1 is SEHNR and CDR2 FQNEAQ (reference sequence). V lost 5 bases, J lost 6 bases, and 3 bases stayed unmatched. The CDR3 reads CASSGQGGQPQHF. The CDR3 DNA sequence: TGTGCCAGCAGCGGACAGGGCGGTCAGCCCCAGCATTTT.

The chain carries TRBV5-1 and TRBJ2-7; D unclear. Trimming cost V 2 bases and J 5 bases, with 8 bases left between them. The CDR3 is 12 residues long. In germline, CDR1 is SGHRS, CDR2 YFSETQ. The CDR3 DNA sequence: TGCGCCAGCAGCTTAATCGAGGACGAGCAGTACTTC. This gives the protein CASSLIEDEQYF.

The genes are TRBV5-4 and TRBJ1-3, with D tentatively TRBD1 (6 bases). The germline V and J ends were trimmed by 2 bases and 3 bases, with 18 bases remaining between them. CDR3 length: 17 amino acids. Germline V gene data show CDR1 as SGHNT and CDR2 as YYREEE (reference sequence). CDR3 DNA sequence: TGTGCCAGCAGCTTCCGATCCGGGACAAGCTTTGGAAACACCATATATTTT. It specifies CASSFRSGTSFGNTIYF.

The CDR3 spells CASRPSPREGYTF. The CDR3, as DNA: TGTGCCAGCAGGCCTTCCCCCCGGGAGGGCTACACCTTC. The rearrangement links TRBV2 to TRBJ1-2; no definite D call. The CDR3 is 13 residues long. Germline loops: CDR1 SNHLY, CDR2 FYNNEI. V lost 6 bases and J lost 8, with 16 bases in between.

The chain has TRBV15 and TRBJ2-2, with D possibly matching TRBD2 (5 bases). With 0 bases removed from V and 6 bases from J, the gap between germline ends came to 17 bases. CDR3 length equals 17 residues. The V gene's germline CDR1 is LNHNV and CDR2 YYDKDF (reference sequence). CDR3 bases: TGTGCCACCAGCAGAGATAGCGAGACACAACCGGCCGGGGAGCTGTTTTTT. This sequence encodes CATSRDSETQPAGELFF.

The rearrangement uses TRBV5-5 and TRBJ2-6; D might be TRBD2 (6 bases). V was pared by 3 bases and J by 0 bases, with 13 bases between. This CDR3 comprises 17 residues. Per the germline V gene, CDR1 is SGHKS and CDR2 is YYEKEE (reference sequence). In DNA, the CDR3 is TGTGCCAGCAGCTCGGGACTCGATAGCTCTGGGGCCAACGTCCTGACTTTC. This gives the protein CASSSGLDSSGANVLTF.

In nucleotides, the CDR3 is TGCGCCAGCAGCTTGGGGGTAGGTGGGAGGTCCAAAAACATTCAGTACTTC. It translates to CASSLGVGGRSKNIQYF. This rearrangement joins TRBV5-1 to TRBJ2-4, with D maybe TRBD2 (6 bases). Germline loops: CDR1 SGHRS, CDR2 YFSETQ. The ends were cut back, 0 bases at V and 2 bases at J, with 15 bases in the middle. There are 17 residues in the CDR3.

The genes are TRBV28 and TRBJ1-2, with D unclear. Germline V CDR1 and CDR2: MDHEN, SYDVKM. Trimming removed 8 bases from V and 4 bases from J, with 11 bases in between. The CDR3 sequence is 12 residues long. The CDR3 DNA reads TGTGCCAGCGAAGAGGTGGGCTATGGCTACACCTTC. As protein: CASEEVGYGYTF.

The chain carries TRBV5-4 and TRBJ2-5; TRBD2 matches at 7 bases. With 2 bases clipped from V and 1 base from J, the junction kept 5 bases outside the gene matches. Germline V lookup: CDR1 SGHNT, CDR2 YYREEE (reference sequence). CDR3 length equals 15 residues. The CDR3 bases are TGTGCCAGCAGCTTACTAGCGAATCTCCAAGAGACCCAGTACTTC. Its translation: CASSLLANLQETQYF.